Sequencing of this TCR beta chain was carried out in a study of T cell changes during pregnancy in multiple sclerosis. The CDR3 contains 13 residues. Germline values: CDR1 MNHEY, CDR2 SVGAGI. The V and J ends lost 7 bases and 4 bases respectively, with 10 bases between them. Profiled with immunoSEQ multiplex PCR; TCRdb holds only in-frame clones, not every one. The sample contains about 85,000 clones, approximately 89% of which appear only once. This TCR came from a female donor with multiple sclerosis, enrolled in a pregnancy study. The specimen was peripheral blood, collected in the first trimester of pregnancy. The rearrangement uses TRBV6-5 and TRBJ2-2, with D unresolved. CDR3 residues: CASTNSGTGELFF. The CDR3 DNA reads as TGTGCCAGCACAAATTCGGGCACCGGGGAGCTGTTTTTT.